This TCR beta chain was found in a study of cytomegalovirus exposure and HLA in healthy donors. With regard to this clone: Its antigen is currently unknown.

The CDR3 contains 15 residues. The V gene end was trimmed by 5 bases and the J gene end by 1 base; junction bases not matched to a gene: 5. CDR1 is SNHLY, CDR2 FYNNEI, per germline. The assay was immunoSEQ multiplex PCR, and TCRdb's table has in-frame clones only and misses some. The profile covers 250,000 to 400,000 clones, with about 85% appearing a single time and roughly 1.2% taken by the ten largest. Donors came from a validation cohort of 95 to 150 subjects, distinct from the first 666-subject cohort. Study-level findings and limits: Reported results showed that the classifier diagnosed cytomegalovirus status with high specificity and sensitivity. The TCR clusters that emerged in the first cohort tended, a later analysis found, to co-occur in the approximately 110 validation repertoires.

Specimen: PBMCs. This sequence originates from a young woman in good health and CMV-seropositive. The chain has TRBV2 and TRBJ2-3; the match to TRBD1 covers 8 bases. CDR3 in DNA: TGTGCCAGCAGTACGGACAGGGCTGGCACAGATACGCAGTATTTT. Translated: CASSTDRAGTDTQYF.